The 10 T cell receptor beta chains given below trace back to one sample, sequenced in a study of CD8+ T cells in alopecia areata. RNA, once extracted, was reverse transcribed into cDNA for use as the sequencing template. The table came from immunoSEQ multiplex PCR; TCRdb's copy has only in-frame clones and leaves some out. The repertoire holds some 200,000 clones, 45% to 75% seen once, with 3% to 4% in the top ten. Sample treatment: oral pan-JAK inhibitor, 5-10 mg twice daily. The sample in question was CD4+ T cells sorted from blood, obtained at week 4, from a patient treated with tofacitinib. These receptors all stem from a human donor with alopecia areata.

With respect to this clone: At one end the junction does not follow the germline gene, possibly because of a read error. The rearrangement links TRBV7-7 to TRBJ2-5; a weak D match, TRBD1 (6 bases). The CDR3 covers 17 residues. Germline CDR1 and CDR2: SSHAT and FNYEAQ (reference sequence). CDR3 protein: CASSLASRRGRQETQYF. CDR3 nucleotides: TGTGCTAGCAGCTTAGCGTCGCGCAGGGGAAGGCAAGAGACCCAGTACTTC.

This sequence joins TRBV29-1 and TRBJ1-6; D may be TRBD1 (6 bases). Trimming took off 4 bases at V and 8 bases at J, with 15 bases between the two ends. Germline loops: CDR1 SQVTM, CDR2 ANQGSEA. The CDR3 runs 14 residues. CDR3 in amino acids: CSVGSLRGDSPLHF. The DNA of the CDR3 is TGCAGCGTTGGCTCTTTGAGGGGGGATTCACCCCTCCACTTT.

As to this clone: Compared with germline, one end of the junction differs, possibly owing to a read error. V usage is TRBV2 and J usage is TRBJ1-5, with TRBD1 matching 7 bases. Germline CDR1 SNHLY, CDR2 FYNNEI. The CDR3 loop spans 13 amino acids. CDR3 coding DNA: TGTGCCAGCAGGGAAGACAGGGATCAGCCCCAGCATTTT. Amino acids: CASREDRDQPQHF.

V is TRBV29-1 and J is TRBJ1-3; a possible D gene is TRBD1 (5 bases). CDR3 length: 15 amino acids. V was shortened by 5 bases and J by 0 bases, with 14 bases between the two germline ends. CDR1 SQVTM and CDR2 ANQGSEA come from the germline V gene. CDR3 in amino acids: CSVSIGGSSGNTIYF. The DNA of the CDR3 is TGCAGCGTTTCTATCGGGGGTAGCTCTGGAAACACCATATATTTT.

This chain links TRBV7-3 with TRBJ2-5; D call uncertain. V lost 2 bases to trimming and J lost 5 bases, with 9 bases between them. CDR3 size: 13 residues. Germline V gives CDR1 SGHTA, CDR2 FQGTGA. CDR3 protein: CASSLGVRETQYF. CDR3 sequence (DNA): TGTGCCAGCAGCTTAGGGGTTCGGGAGACCCAGTACTTC.

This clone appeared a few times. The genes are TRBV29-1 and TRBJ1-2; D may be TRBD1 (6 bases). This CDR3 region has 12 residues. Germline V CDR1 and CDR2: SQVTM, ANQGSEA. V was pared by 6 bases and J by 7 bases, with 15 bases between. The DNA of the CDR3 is TGCAGCGTAGACGAACAGGGCTCTGGCTACACCTTC. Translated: CSVDEQGSGYTF.

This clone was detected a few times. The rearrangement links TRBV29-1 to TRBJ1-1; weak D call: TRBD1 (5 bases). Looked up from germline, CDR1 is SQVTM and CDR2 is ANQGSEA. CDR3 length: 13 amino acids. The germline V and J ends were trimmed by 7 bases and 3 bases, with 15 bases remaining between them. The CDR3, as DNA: TGCAGCGCAAGCGGGGGTTCGGACACTGAAGCTTTCTTT. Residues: CSASGGSDTEAFF.

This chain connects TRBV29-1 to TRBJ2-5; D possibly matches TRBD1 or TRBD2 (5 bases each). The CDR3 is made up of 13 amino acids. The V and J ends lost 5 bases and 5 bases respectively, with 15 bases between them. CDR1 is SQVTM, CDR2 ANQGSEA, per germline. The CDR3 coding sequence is TGCAGCGTTCAAGGGGACCTCCGGGAGACCCAGTACTTC. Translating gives CSVQGDLRETQYF.

CDR3 region: CASSLDGGSGGADNEQFF. For the CDR3, the DNA is TGTGCCAGCAGCTTAGATGGCGGAAGCGGGGGGGCGGACAATGAGCAGTTCTTC. V gene TRBV11-2 combines with J gene TRBJ2-1; 10 positions match TRBD2. This CDR3 has 18 residues. J was trimmed by 5 bases and V by 0 bases; bases with no gene match: 10. CDR1 SGHAT and CDR2 FQNNGV come from the germline V gene.

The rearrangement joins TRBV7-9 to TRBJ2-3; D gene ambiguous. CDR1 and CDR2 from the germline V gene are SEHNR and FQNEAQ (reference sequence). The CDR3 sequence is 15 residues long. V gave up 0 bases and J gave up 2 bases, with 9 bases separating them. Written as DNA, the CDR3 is TGTGCCAGCAGCTTAGCGATTGCGGCCACAGATACGCAGTATTTT. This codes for CASSLAIAATDTQYF.